Listed below are T cell receptor beta chains from one sample, sequenced in a study of vaccination effects on CD4 cells after COVID-19. Their antigens are not known. The protocol was immunoSEQ multiplex PCR, while the TCRdb copy is restricted to in-frame clones and leaves out a portion. The sample contains more than 60,000 clones, 70% to 85% of which appear only once. Sequencing was performed on CD4+ T cells from PBMCs cultured without peptide, taken before COVID-19 vaccination. The receptors here all came from a human donor who had a prior SARS-CoV-2 infection. Both conserved end residues are part of each CDR3. D genes are given only for firm matches. Clone size is given for some rows only: seen once, a few or many times, or a class if the clone is expanded.

V gene	CDR3 length	clone size	J gene	D gene	CDR3 DNA	CDR3 protein
TRBV2	14	few	TRBJ1-2	NA	TGTGCCAGCAGCCCCGAGGGGCTTAGGTTTGGCTACACCTTC	CASSPEGLRFGYTF
TRBV7-3	13	NA	TRBJ2-1	NA	TGTGCCAGCAGCTTAATAGACAACAATGAGCAGTTCTTC	CASSLIDNNEQFF
TRBV12-3/TRBV12-4	13	NA	TRBJ1-2	NA	TGTGCCAGCAGATTAACAGGGCTCTATGGCTACACCTTC	CASRLTGLYGYTF
TRBV10-3	15	NA	TRBJ1-1	NA	TGTGCCATCAGTGAGTTTTGGTCGACGAACACTGAAGCTTTCTTT	CAISEFWSTNTEAFF
TRBV21-1	16	NA	TRBJ2-7	NA	TGTGCCAGCAGCAAAGAAATGGAGGGGTGGTCCTACGAGCAGTACTTC	CASSKEMEGWSYEQYF
TRBV29-1	11	NA	TRBJ2-5	NA	TGCAGCGTTGAGCCAGAAGAGACCCAGTACTTC	CSVEPEETQYF
TRBV7-2	14	NA	TRBJ2-5	NA	TGTGCCAGCAGCTTAGTTATGGGCCAAGAGACCCAGTACTTC	CASSLVMGQETQYF
TRBV28	14	NA	TRBJ2-1	NA	TGTGCCAGCAGTTTCGTGGCAGGGGATAAAAAGCAGTTCTTC	CASSFVAGDKKQFF
TRBV5-6	14	NA	TRBJ2-7	NA	TGTGCCAGCAGAAAGGGACATTTCTCCTACGAGCAGTACTTC	CASRKGHFSYEQYF
TRBV5-8	17	NA	TRBJ1-5	NA	TGTGCCAGCAGCTTGATTTTCGGGTCTGGTAGCAATCAGCCCCAGCATTTT	CASSLIFGSGSNQPQHF
TRBV7-9	17	NA	TRBJ2-2	TRBD1	TGTGCCAGCAGGGAAGAACAAACAGGGGGCGTTACCGGGGAGCTGTTTTTT	CASREEQTGGVTGELFF
TRBV11-2	12	once	TRBJ2-3	NA	TGTGCCAGCAGCCCGTACCGTGGTACGCAGTATTTT	CASSPYRGTQYF
TRBV18	16	NA	TRBJ1-2	TRBD1	TGTGCCAGCTCACCACGAATGGGACAGGGGGCCGTTGGCTACACCTTC	CASSPRMGQGAVGYTF
TRBV4-2	14	NA	TRBJ1-2	NA	TGTGCCAGCAGCCAAGATTCTATGGGGGATGGCTACACCTTC	CASSQDSMGDGYTF
TRBV10-3	12	NA	TRBJ2-5	NA	TGTGCCATCAGTTCAACCCAAGAGACCCAGTACTTC	CAISSTQETQYF
TRBV5-1	14	few	TRBJ2-2	NA	TGCGCCAGCAGCTTTCGAGGACCCATCGGGGAGCTGTTTTTT	CASSFRGPIGELFF
TRBV7-9	19	once	TRBJ2-1	TRBD2	TGTGCCAGCAGCTTAATTTCTAGGAGGGGACTAGCGGGAGAGGGAGAGCAGTTCTTC	CASSLISRRGLAGEGEQFF
TRBV10-3	14	NA	TRBJ1-5	NA	TGTGCCATCAGTGAAACGGGGGACAATCAGCCCCAGCATTTT	CAISETGDNQPQHF
TRBV5-5	13	NA	TRBJ1-2	NA	TGTGCCAGCAGCTTGCTACAGCACTATGGCTACACCTTC	CASSLLQHYGYTF
TRBV5-6	16	NA	TRBJ2-2	NA	TGTGCCAGCAGCCGGACCGAGTTGAGTGGCACCGGGGAGCTGTTTTTT	CASSRTELSGTGELFF
TRBV12-3/TRBV12-4	13	NA	TRBJ2-2	NA	TGTGCCAGCAGTTTTCCGAACACCGGGGAGCTGTTTTTT	CASSFPNTGELFF
TRBV19	12	NA	TRBJ1-5	NA	TGTGCCAGTAGTACCGGGAATCAGCCCCAGCATTTT	CASSTGNQPQHF
TRBV3-1/TRBV3-2	17	NA	TRBJ2-5	TRBD2	TGTGCCAGCAGCCAAGTGACTAGCGGGGGGGCCTATGAGACCCAGTACTTC	CASSQVTSGGAYETQYF
TRBV5-1	15	NA	TRBJ2-1	TRBD2	TGCGCCAGCAGCTTGAGACTAGCCAGTTACAATGAGCAGTTCTTC	CASSLRLASYNEQFF
TRBV13	16	NA	TRBJ2-7	NA	TGTGCCAGCAGCCCAGCCCCTACTAGATCCACCTACGAGCAGTACTTC	CASSPAPTRSTYEQYF
TRBV3-1/TRBV3-2	16	NA	TRBJ2-6	NA	TGTGCCAGCAGCCAAGATTTCGGGTCTGGGGCCAACGTCCTGACTTTC	CASSQDFGSGANVLTF
TRBV4-2	13	NA	TRBJ1-2	TRBD1	TGTGCCAGCAGCCAAGACAGGGGGCTTGGCTACACCTTC	CASSQDRGLGYTF
TRBV11-3	13	NA	TRBJ1-1	NA	TGTGCCAGCAGCTTATCAGGGTTCACTGAAGCTTTCTTT	CASSLSGFTEAFF
TRBV7-3	15	NA	TRBJ2-3	NA	TGTGCCAGCAGCTTAAATCCGGCGGGTGTTGATACGCAGTATTTT	CASSLNPAGVDTQYF
TRBV20-1	13	few	TRBJ1-5	NA	TGCAGTGCTAGTGGTGGGCTCAATCAGCCCCAGCATTTT	CSASGGLNQPQHF
TRBV6-4	16	NA	TRBJ2-3	NA	TGTGCCAGCAGTCTGATCGTTACAGGGAGCACAGATACGCAGTATTTT	CASSLIVTGSTDTQYF
TRBV2	16	NA	TRBJ1-1	TRBD1	TGTGCCAGCAGTGAAGCTGGGACAGGGATGAACACTGAAGCTTTCTTT	CASSEAGTGMNTEAFF
TRBV19	14	NA	TRBJ2-3	NA	TGTGCCAGTACCGGGGTGGCGGGAATCTATACGCAGTATTTT	CASTGVAGIYTQYF
TRBV9	13	NA	TRBJ2-1	NA	TGTGCCAGCAGCGTAGGCCCCTACAATGAGCAGTTCTTC	CASSVGPYNEQFF
TRBV9	17	NA	TRBJ2-7	TRBD2	TGTGCCAGCAGCGTAGCCCCAGGGACTAGTCTCTCCTACGAGCAGTACTTC	CASSVAPGTSLSYEQYF
TRBV6-2/TRBV6-3	19	NA	TRBJ2-7	TRBD2	TGTGCCAGCAGCTGGTCTTTCGGGACTAGCGGGAGCTGGGATTACGAGCAGTACTTC	CASSWSFGTSGSWDYEQYF
TRBV20-1	11	few	TRBJ2-4	TRBD2	TGCAGTGCTAGAGATAGGAGGACTAGGTACTTC	CSARDRRTRYF
TRBV7-9	16	NA	TRBJ2-5	TRBD2	TGTGCCAGCAGCTTAGGGACTAGCGGATTACGGGAGACCCAGTACTTC	CASSLGTSGLRETQYF
TRBV6-5	14	NA	TRBJ1-2	NA	TGTGCCAGCAGTTACGGTTCAGGGCTTAGGGGCTACACCTTC	CASSYGSGLRGYTF
TRBV18	17	many	TRBJ2-2	TRBD1	TGTGCCAGCTCACCACTGACAGGGGGGTCGAACACCGGGGAGCTGTTTTTT	CASSPLTGGSNTGELFF
TRBV6-6	16	NA	TRBJ2-3	NA	TGTGCCAGCAGGGGACAGAGCGGGGTAGTGGTTGGTACGCAGTATTTT	CASRGQSGVVVGTQYF
TRBV15	15	NA	TRBJ2-5	NA	TGTGCCACCAGCAGAGATCGACAGGGAGGGGAGACCCAGTACTTC	CATSRDRQGGETQYF
TRBV20-1	11	NA	TRBJ2-1	NA	TGCAGTGTTGGGGATTTCGATGAGCAGTTCTTC	CSVGDFDEQFF
TRBV10-3	12	NA	TRBJ1-2	TRBD1	TGTGCCATCAGTCAGGGGGACGATGGCTACACCTTC	CAISQGDDGYTF
TRBV9	15	NA	TRBJ1-1	NA	TGTGCCAGCAGCGGAGGGGGGGGGCTTAGCACTGAAGCTTTCTTT	CASSGGGGLSTEAFF
TRBV3-1/TRBV3-2	14	few	TRBJ1-5	NA	TGTGCCAGCAGCCAGGCGTGGAATAATCAGCCCCAGCATTTT	CASSQAWNNQPQHF
TRBV5-1	14	once	TRBJ1-2	NA	TGCGCCAGCAGCTTAAAAGGGTCCCTCTATGGCTACACCTTC	CASSLKGSLYGYTF
TRBV12-3/TRBV12-4	13	NA	TRBJ2-5	NA	TGTGCCAGCAGTTTAAACAGGCAAGAGACCCAGTACTTC	CASSLNRQETQYF
TRBV7-3	14	few	TRBJ2-2	NA	TGTGCCAGCAGCTTATTTTCAGGGTCCGGGGAGCTGTTTTTT	CASSLFSGSGELFF
TRBV19	14	NA	TRBJ1-5	TRBD1	TGTGCCAGTAGTATTGACAGGGGCAATCAGCCCCAGCATTTT	CASSIDRGNQPQHF
TRBV23-1	13	NA	TRBJ2-7	NA	TGCGCCAGCAGTCTACCGCCTTTCTACGAGCAGTACTTC	CASSLPPFYEQYF
TRBV10-3	14	NA	TRBJ2-6	TRBD1	TGTGCCTCAACAGGGGCTCTGGGGGCCAACGTCCTGACTTTC	CASTGALGANVLTF
TRBV7-9	16	NA	TRBJ2-2	NA	TGTGCCAGCAGCTTAGACCTGGGAGTCGCCACCGGGGAGCTGTTTTTT	CASSLDLGVATGELFF
TRBV5-1	21	NA	TRBJ2-7	TRBD2	TGCGCCAGCAGCTTGGCCGGTTCTTGGACTAGCGGGAAAGGTACGGGGTACGAGCAGTACTTC	CASSLAGSWTSGKGTGYEQYF
TRBV9	13	NA	TRBJ1-3	NA	TGTGCCAGCAGCGTAGATCCCCAAGGAGTAGGGTATTTT	CASSVDPQGVGYF
TRBV19	13	few	TRBJ2-7	NA	TGTGCCAGTAGTCCAAGGGCCTCCGCCGAGCAGTACTTC	CASSPRASAEQYF
TRBV24-1	15	NA	TRBJ2-1	TRBD2	TGTGCCACCAGTGACCCCGGGACTAGCCACAATGAGCAGTTCTTC	CATSDPGTSHNEQFF
TRBV7-9	13	few	TRBJ2-7	NA	TGTGCCAGCAGCTTAGGGCAGGACGACGAGCAGTACTTC	CASSLGQDDEQYF
TRBV18	14	NA	TRBJ1-5	NA	TGTGCCAGCTCACCGGGACACTACAATCAGCCCCAGCATTTT	CASSPGHYNQPQHF
TRBV4-2	16	NA	TRBJ2-7	NA	TGTGCCAGCAGCCAAGGAGGAACGGCCAGGGGGGACGAGCAGTACTTC	CASSQGGTARGDEQYF